This TCR beta chain was found in a study of blood T cell repertoires in COVID-19. The table came from immunoSEQ multiplex PCR; TCRdb's copy has only in-frame clones and leaves some out. The repertoire has tens of thousands of clones, 85% to 90% of them found once; the top ten carry roughly 4.8%. V dropped 3 bases and J dropped 6 bases, with 14 bases sitting between them. The CDR3 covers 15 residues. CDR1 and CDR2 from the germline V gene are LNHDA and SQIVND (reference sequence). This receptor was identified in a human donor in a cohort sampled during active COVID-19. The sequenced sample consisted of peripheral blood. The chain recombines TRBV19 with TRBJ1-4; the D is unclear. The CDR3 region has the DNA TGTGCCAGTAGTATGCGGGTAGGGAGGGATGAAAAACTGTTTTTT. It translates to CASSMRVGRDEKLFF.